This TCR beta chain comes out of a study of blood T cell repertoires in COVID-19. Looking at the study overall: PBMCs, B-cell-depleted T cells, or T cells provided the cDNA or gDNA that made up the material.

Per the original data handling: It was from reference gene primer amplification that nucleated cell counts were estimated. Produced via immunoSEQ multiplex PCR; TCRdb's table is partial and in-frame only. That table supplies the V and J calls and clone size; D and trimming were determined from the DNA. Here the sample spans 100,000 to 150,000 clones, 80% to 90% being singletons. This clone was observed a single time. The age range of participants was roughly 18 to 90 years, with residence in about two dozen US areas. Cohort assignment relied on participant-reported clinical history. This CDR3 has 16 residues. The V and J ends lost 1 base and 0 bases, in that order; junction bases with no gene match: 3. CDR1 and CDR2 (germline): MNHEY, SVGAGI.

Sequences were obtained from PBMCs or T cells enriched from blood (not recorded which). The J gene is TRBJ1-3, the V gene TRBV6-5; 7 positions match TRBD1. The origin of this receptor is a man in his forties with acute COVID-19. The CDR3 coding sequence is TGTGCCAGCAGTTACTGGACAGGAAGCTCTGGAAACACCATATATTTT. It yields the protein CASSYWTGSSGNTIYF.